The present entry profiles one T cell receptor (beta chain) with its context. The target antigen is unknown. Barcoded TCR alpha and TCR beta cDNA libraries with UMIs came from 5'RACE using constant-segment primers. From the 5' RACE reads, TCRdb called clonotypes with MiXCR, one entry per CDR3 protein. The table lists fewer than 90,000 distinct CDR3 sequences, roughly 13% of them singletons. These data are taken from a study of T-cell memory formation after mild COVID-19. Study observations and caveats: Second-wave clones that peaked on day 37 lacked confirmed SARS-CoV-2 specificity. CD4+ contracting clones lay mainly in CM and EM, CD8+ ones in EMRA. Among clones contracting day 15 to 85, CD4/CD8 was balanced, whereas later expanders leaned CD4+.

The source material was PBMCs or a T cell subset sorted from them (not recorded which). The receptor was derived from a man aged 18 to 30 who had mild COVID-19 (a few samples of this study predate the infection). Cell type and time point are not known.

The CDR3 DNA sequence: TGTGCCAGCAGTTACTCGAAGGACATAGGTTCACCCCTCCACTTT. Its protein product is CASSYSKDIGSPLHF. The chain recombines TRBV6-2 or TRBV6-3 with TRBJ1-6, with D tentatively TRBD1 (5 bases). V was trimmed by 0 bases and J by 9 bases, leaving 12 bases between them. The length of the CDR3 is 15 residues. CDR1 is MNHEY and CDR2 is SVGEGT in the germline V gene.